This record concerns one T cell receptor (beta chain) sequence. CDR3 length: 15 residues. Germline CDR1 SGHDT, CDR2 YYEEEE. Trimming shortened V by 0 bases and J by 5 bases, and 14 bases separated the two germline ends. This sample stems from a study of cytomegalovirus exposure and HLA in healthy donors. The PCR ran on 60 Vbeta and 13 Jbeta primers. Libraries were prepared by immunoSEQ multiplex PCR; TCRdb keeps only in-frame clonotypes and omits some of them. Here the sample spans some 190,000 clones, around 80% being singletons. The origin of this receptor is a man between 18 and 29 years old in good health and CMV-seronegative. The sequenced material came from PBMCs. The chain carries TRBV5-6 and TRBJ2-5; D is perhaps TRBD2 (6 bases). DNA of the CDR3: TGTGCCAGCAGCTTGGTAGGGACTGAGGAGGAGACCCAGTACTTC. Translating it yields CASSLVGTEEETQYF.